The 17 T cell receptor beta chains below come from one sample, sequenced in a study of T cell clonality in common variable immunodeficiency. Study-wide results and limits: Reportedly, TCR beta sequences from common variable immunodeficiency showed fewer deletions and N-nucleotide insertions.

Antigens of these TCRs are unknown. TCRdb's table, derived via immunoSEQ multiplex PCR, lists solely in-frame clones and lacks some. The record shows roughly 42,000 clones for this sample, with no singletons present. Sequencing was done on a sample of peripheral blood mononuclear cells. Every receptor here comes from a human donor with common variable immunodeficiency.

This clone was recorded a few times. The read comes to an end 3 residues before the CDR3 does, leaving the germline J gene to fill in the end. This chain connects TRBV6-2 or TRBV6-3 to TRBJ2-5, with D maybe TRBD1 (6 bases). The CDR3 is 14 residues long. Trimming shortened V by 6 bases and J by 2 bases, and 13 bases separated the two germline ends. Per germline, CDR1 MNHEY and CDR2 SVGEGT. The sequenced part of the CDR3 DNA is TGTGCCAGCAGACGCCCTAGGGGGCAAGAGACC. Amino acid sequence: CASRRPRGQET. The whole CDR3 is CASRRPRGQETQYF.

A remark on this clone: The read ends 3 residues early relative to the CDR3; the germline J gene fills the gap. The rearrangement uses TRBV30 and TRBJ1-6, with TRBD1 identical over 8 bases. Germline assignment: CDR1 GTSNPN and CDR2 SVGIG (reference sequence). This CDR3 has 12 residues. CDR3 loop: CAWGRGPPPLHF. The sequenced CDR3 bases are TGTGCCTGGGGCAGGGGGCCGCCGCCC. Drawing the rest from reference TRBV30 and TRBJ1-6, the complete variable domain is SQTIHQWPATLVQPVGSPLSLECTVEGTSNPNLYWYRQAAGRGLQLLFYSVGIGQISSEVPQNLSASRPQDRQFILSSKKLLLSDSGFYLCAWGRGPPPLHFGNGTRLTVT.

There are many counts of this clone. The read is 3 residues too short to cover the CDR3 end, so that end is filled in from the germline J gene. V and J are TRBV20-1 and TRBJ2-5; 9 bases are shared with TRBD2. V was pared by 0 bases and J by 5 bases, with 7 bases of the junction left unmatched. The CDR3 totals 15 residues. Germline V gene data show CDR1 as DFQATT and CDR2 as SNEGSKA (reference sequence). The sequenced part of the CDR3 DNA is TGCAGTGCTAGAGATCCTGGGCGGGGGGGCGAGACC. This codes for CSARDPGRGGET. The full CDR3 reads CSARDPGRGGETQYF.

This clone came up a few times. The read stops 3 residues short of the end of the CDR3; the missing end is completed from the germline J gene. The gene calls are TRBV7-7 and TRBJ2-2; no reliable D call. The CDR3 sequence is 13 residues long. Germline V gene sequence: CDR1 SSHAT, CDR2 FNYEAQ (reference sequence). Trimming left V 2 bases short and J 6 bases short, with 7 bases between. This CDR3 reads CASSLNTAGELFF. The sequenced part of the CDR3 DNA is TGTGCCAGCAGCTTAAACACCGCCGGGGAG.

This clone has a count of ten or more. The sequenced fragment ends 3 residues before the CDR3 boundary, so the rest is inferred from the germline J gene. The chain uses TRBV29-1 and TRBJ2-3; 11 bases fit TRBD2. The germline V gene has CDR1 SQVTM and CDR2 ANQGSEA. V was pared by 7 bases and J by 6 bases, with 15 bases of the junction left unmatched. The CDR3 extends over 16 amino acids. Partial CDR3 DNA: TGCAGCGCCTCCCAGTTAGCGGGGGGGCCGTCGGATACG. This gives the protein CSASQLAGGPSDT. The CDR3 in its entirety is CSASQLAGGPSDTQYF.

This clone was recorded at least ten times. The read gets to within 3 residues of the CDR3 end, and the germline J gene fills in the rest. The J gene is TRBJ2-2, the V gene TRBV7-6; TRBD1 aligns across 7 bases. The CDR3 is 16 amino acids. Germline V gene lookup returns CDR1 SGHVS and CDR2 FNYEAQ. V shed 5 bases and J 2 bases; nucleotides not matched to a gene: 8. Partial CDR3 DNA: TGTGCCAGCAGCCCCCGGACAGGAACCAACACCGGGGAG. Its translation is CASSPRTGTNTGE. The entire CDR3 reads CASSPRTGTNTGELFF. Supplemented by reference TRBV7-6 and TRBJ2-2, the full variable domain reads GAGVSQSPRYKVTKRGQDVALRCDPISGHVSLYWYRQALGQGPEFLTYFNYEAQQDKSGLPNDRFSAERPEGSISTLTIQRTEQRDSAMYRCASSPRTGTNTGELFFGEGSRLTVL.

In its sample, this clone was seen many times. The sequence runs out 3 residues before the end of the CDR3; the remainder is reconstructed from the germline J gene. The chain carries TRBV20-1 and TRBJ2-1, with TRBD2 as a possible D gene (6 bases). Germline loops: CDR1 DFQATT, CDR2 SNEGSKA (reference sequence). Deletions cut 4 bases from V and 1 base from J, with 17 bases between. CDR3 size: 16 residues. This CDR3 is CSATPGGAQSYNEQFF. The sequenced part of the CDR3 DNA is TGCAGTGCTACTCCGGGCGGGGCCCAATCCTACAATGAG.

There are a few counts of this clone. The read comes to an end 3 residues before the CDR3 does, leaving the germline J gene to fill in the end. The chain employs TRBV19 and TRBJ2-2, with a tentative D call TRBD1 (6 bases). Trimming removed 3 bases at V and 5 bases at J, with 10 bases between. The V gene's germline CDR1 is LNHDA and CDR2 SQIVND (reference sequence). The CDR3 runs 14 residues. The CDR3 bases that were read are TGTGCCAGTAGTATCTCAGGGGATACCGGGGAG. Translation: CASSISGDTGE. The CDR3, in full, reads CASSISGDTGELFF.

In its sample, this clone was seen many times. The sequenced part of the CDR3 DNA is TGTGCCAGCAGCTATGGGGACAGGGAAGATGAAAAA. Protein sequence: CASSYGDREDEK. The CDR3, in full, reads CASSYGDREDEKLFF. The chain combines TRBV7-9 with TRBJ1-4; 9 nucleotides align to TRBD1. The CDR3 goes on 3 residues after the read ends, and that part is filled in from the germline J gene. The length of the CDR3 is 15 residues. J lost 6 bases, V lost 4 bases, and 6 bases had no gene match. CDR1 and CDR2 (germline): SEHNR, FQNEAQ (reference sequence).

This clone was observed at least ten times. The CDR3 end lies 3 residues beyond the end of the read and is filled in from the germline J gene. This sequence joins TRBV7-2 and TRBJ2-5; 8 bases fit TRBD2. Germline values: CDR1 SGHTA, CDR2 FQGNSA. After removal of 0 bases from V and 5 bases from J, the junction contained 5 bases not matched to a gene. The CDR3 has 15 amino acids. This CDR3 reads CASSLAGGGWETQYF. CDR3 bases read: TGTGCCAGCAGCTTAGCCGGGGGGGGGTGGGAGACC.

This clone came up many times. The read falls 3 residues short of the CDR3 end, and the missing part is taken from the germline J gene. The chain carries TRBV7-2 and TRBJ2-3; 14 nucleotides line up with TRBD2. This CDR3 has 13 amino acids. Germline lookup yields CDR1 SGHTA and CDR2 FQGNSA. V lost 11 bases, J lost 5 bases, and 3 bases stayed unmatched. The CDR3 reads CAAGTSGGDTQYF. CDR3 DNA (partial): TGTGCCGCCGGGACTAGCGGGGGAGATACG.

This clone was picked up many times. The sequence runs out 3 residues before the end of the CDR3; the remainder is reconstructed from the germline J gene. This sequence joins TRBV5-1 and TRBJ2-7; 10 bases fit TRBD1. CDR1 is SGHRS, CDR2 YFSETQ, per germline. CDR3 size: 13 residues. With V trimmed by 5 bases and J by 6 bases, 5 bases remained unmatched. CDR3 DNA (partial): TGCGCCAGCAGGAGGGACAGGGGATCCGAG. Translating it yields CASRRDRGSE. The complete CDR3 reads CASRRDRGSEQYF.

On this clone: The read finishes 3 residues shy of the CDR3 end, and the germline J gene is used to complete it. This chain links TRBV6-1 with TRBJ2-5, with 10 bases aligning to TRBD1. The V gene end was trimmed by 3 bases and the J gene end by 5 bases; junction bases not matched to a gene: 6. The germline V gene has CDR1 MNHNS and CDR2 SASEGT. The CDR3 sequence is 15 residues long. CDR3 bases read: TGTGCCAGCAGTGACCAGACAGGGGGCTATGAGACC. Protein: CASSDQTGGYET. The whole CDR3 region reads CASSDQTGGYETQYF.

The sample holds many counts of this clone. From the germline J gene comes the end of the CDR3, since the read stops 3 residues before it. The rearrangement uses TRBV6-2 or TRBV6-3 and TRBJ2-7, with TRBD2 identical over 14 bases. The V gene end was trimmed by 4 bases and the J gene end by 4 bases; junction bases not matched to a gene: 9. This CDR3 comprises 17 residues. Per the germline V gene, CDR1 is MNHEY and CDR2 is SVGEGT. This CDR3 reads CASSFISGTSGSYEQYF. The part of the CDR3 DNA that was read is TGTGCCAGCAGTTTCATATCCGGGACTAGCGGGAGTTACGAG.

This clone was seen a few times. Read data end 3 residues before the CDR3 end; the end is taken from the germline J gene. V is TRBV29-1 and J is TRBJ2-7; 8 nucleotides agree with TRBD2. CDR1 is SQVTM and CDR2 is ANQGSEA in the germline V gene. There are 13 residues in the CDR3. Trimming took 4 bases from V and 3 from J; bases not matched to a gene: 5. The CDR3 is CSVVAGLLYEQYF. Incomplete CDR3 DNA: TGCAGCGTTGTAGCGGGGCTCCTCTACGAG.

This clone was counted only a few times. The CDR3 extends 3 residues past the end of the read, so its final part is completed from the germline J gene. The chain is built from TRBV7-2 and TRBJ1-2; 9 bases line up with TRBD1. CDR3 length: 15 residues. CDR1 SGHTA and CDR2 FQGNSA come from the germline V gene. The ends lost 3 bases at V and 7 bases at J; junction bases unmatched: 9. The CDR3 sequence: CASSLSGTGQGGYTF. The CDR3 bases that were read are TGTGCCAGCAGCTTGTCCGGGACAGGGCAGGGTGGC.

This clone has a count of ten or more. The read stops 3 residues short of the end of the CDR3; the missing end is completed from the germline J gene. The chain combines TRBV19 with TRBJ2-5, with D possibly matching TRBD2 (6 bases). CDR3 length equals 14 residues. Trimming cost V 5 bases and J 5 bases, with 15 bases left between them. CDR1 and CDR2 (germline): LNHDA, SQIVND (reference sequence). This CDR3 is CASSSRGGGETQYF. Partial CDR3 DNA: TGTGCCAGTAGTTCCCGGGGAGGTGGGGAGACC.